This TCR beta chain was sequenced for a study of T-cell reconstitution after alpha-beta-depleted transplantation in children (dated by TCRdb to between 2015 and 2016). General notes on the study: Using TCR repertoire profiling, the study quantitatively followed how T-cell immune reconstitution unfolded in children after TCRalphabeta/CD19-depleted allogeneic hematopoietic cell transplantation.

As for this clonotype: Its antigen is unknown. No base quality values were provided; no much bigger clone lies one nucleotide off.

What the authors observed across the whole study: The apparently early recovery of alphabetaT-cell counts about two months after transplant reportedly depended on only several hundred rapidly expanded clones that came from non-depleted graft cells. The frequencies of hyperexpanded clones fell over the following months, and after one year, T-cell counts and TCRbeta diversity were mostly attributed to newly produced T cells. In some patients, high TCRbeta diversity at day 60 was attributed to recipient T cells and intrathymic progenitors that had survived conditioning.

The library came from PCR. Sequencing relied on an Illumina HiSeq 2500. TCR library preparation used molecular barcoding, with unique molecular identifiers applied to normalize quantification of the TCRbeta repertoire. In TCRdb, the public reads were trimmed at Q25 with fastp and aligned with MiXCR, with productive beta chains retained. Each record represents a unique CDR3 protein, reported with the most common genes and DNA among its rows. The table for this sample lists about 300,000 distinct CDR3 sequences; about 7.3% of them were counted only once. The ten largest make up about 9.3% of the sample. Taken from the germline V gene, the CDR1 and CDR2 loops are SGHRS and YFSETQ. V was cut back by 0 bases and J by 8 bases, leaving a gap of 11 bases between them. CDR3 length: 13 amino acids, cysteine to phenylalanine. Only the CDR3 region is kept as DNA, spanning 39 bases read in frame from base 1. The treatment or condition label on this specimen signifies: allogeneic hematopoietic cell transplantation with graft depleted of TCRalphabeta T cells and CD19 B cells. The transplant recipients were children given TCRalphabeta/CD19-depleted allogeneic hematopoietic cell grafts.

This chain is built from TRBV5-1 and TRBJ1-2, with no confidently assigned D gene. This TCR derives from a female patient aged 2-9 years who had a stem cell transplant for Fanconi anemia, so the T cells may come from the graft donor. The sequences come from peripheral blood, collected 360 days after TCRalphabeta/CD19-depleted stem cell transplant. DNA sequence: TGCGCCAGCAGCTTGGGCCTCCAGCTAGGCTACACCTTC. Translated, this gives CASSLGLQLGYTF.